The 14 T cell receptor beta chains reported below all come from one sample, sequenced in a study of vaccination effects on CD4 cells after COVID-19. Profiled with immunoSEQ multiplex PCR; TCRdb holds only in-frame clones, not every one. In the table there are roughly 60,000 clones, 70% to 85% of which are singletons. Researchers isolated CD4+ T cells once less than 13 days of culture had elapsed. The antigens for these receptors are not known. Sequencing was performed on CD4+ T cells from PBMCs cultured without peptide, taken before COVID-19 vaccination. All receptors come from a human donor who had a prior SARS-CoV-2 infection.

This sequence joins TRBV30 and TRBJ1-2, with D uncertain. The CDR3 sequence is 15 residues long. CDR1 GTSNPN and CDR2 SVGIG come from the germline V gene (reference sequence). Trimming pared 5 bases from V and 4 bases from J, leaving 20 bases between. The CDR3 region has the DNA TGTGCCTGGTTAGGCGGCGCAGGCGGTCGCTATGGCTACACCTTC. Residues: CAWLGGAGGRYGYTF.

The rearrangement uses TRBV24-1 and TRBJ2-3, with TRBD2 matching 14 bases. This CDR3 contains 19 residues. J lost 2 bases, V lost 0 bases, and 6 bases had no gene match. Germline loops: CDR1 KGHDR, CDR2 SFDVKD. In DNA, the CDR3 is TGTGCCACCAGTGATTTGGGGGGACTAGCGGGAGAGGTCACAGATACGCAGTATTTT. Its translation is CATSDLGGLAGEVTDTQYF.

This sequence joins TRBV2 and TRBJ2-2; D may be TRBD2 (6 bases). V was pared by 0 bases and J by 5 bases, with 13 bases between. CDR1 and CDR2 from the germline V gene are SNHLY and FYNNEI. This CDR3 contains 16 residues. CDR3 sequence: CASSEALGGWTGELFF. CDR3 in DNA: TGTGCCAGCAGTGAAGCGCTCGGGGGATGGACCGGGGAGCTGTTTTTT.

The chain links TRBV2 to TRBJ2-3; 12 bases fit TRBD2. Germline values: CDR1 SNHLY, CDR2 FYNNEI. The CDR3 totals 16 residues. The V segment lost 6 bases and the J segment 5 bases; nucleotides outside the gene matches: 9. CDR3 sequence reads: CASSPILAGGLDTQYF. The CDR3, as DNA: TGTGCCAGCAGCCCTATACTAGCGGGGGGTCTAGATACGCAGTATTTT.

The CDR3 is CASSRWGSMRLAESTDTQYF. The CDR3 bases are TGTGCCAGCAGCCGCTGGGGGTCCATGCGACTAGCGGAGAGCACAGATACGCAGTATTTT. This chain uses TRBV7-3 with TRBJ2-3, with TRBD2 matching over 9 bases. Germline V CDR1 and CDR2: SGHTA, FQGTGA. The junction had 18 bases not matched to a gene; V was cut back by 5 bases and J by 0 bases. This CDR3 is built from 20 residues.

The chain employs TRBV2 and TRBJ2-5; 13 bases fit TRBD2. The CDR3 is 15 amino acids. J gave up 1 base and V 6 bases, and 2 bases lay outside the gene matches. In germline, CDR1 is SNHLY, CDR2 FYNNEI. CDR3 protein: CASSGLAGAQETQYF. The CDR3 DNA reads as TGTGCCAGCAGCGGACTAGCGGGGGCCCAAGAGACCCAGTACTTC.

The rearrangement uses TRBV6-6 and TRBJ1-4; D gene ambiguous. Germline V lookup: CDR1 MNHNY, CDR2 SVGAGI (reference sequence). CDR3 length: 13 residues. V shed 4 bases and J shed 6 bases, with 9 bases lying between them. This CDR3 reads CASSLWVDEKLFF. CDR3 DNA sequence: TGTGCCAGCAGTTTATGGGTAGATGAAAAACTGTTTTTT.

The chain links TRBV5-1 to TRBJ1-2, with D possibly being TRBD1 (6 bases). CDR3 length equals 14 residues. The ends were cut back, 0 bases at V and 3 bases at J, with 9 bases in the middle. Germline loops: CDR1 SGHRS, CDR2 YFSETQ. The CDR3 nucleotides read TGCGCCAGCAGCTTGGGGAGACAGGACTATGGCTACACCTTC. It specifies CASSLGRQDYGYTF.

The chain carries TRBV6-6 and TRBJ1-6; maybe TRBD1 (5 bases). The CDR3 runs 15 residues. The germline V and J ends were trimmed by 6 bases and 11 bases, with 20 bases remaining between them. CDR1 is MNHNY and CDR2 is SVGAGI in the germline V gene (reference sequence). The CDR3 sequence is CASSAERGGLAPLHF. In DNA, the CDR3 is TGTGCCAGCAGCGCTGAACGTGGGGGTTTGGCACCCCTCCACTTT.

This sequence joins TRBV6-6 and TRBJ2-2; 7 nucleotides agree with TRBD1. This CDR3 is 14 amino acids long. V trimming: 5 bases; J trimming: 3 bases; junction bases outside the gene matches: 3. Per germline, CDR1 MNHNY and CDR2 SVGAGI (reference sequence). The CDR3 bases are TGTGCCAGCAGTGAGACAGGGTACACCGGGGAGCTGTTTTTT. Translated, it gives CASSETGYTGELFF.

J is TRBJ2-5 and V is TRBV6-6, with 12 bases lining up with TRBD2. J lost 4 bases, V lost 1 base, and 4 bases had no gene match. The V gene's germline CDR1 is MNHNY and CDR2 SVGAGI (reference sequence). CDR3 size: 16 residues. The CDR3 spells CASSYFLAGGGETQYF. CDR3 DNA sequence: TGTGCCAGCAGTTACTTCCTAGCGGGAGGGGGAGAGACCCAGTACTTC.

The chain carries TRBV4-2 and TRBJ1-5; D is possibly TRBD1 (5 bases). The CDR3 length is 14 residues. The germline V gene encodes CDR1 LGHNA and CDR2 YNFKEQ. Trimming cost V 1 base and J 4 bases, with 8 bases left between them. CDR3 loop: CASSQGGTNQPQHF. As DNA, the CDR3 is TGTGCCAGCAGCCAAGGGGGGACTAATCAGCCCCAGCATTTT.

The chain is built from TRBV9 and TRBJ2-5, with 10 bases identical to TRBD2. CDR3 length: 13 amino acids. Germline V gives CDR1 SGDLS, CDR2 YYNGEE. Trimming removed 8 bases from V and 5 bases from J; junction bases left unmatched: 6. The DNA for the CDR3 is TGTGCCAGTACAAAGCGGGAGGGGGAGACCCAGTACTTC. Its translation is CASTKREGETQYF.

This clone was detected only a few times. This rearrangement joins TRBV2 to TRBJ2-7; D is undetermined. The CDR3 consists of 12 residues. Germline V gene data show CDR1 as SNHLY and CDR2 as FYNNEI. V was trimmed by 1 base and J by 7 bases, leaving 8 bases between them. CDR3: CASSEEVAEQYF. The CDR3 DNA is TGTGCCAGCAGTGAAGAAGTTGCGGAGCAGTACTTC.